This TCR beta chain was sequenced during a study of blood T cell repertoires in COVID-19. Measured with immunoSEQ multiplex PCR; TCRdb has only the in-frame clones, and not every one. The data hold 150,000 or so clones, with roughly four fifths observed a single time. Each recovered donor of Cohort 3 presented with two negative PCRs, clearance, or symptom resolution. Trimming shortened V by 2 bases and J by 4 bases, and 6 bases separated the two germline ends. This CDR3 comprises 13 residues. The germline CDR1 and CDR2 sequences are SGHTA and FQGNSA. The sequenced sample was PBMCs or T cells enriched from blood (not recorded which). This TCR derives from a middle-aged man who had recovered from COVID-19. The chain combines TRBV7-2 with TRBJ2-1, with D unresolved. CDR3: CASSLTGYNEQFF. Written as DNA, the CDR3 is TGTGCCAGCAGCTTAACGGGTTACAATGAGCAGTTCTTC. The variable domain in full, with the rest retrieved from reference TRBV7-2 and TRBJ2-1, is GAGVSQSPSNKVTEKGKDVELRCDPISGHTALYWYRQSLGQGLEFLIYFQGNSAPDKSGLPSDRFSAERTGGSVSTLTIQRTQQEDSAVYLCASSLTGYNEQFFGPGTRLTVL.